This passage covers 29 T cell receptor beta chains from one sample sequenced in a study of T cell responses to AZD1222 COVID-19 vaccine. TCRdb's copy holds only in-frame clones and misses some; the assay was immunoSEQ multiplex PCR. The sample includes tens of thousands of clones, over 70% of them seen just once. This specimen was peripheral blood, taken 28 days after the second AZD1222 dose. These TCRs come from an adult who received the AZD1222 COVID-19 vaccine.

The chain employs TRBV6-5 and TRBJ2-5, with a possible D match to TRBD1 (5 bases). The V gene lost 0 bases and the J gene lost 5 bases, with 13 bases spanning the gap. CDR3 length equals 15 residues. Germline CDR1 is MNHEY and CDR2 is SVGAGI. The CDR3 bases are TGTGCCAGCAGTTACTCGAGGCAGGGCCTTGAGACCCAGTACTTC. This sequence encodes CASSYSRQGLETQYF.

This chain uses TRBV4-2 with TRBJ1-5; D is perhaps TRBD1 (5 bases). V was clipped by 4 bases and J by 0 bases, with 7 bases between them. This CDR3 has 14 residues. Germline assignment: CDR1 LGHNA and CDR2 YNFKEQ. CDR3 nucleotides: TGTGCCAGCAGCCGGACAAGTAGCAATCAGCCCCAGCATTTT. Translation: CASSRTSSNQPQHF.

This clone occurred a few times. The V call is TRBV5-4, the J call TRBJ1-1; no reliable D call. Trimming took 4 bases from V and 0 from J, leaving 10 bases between them. The CDR3 runs to 14 residues. Germline values: CDR1 SGHNT, CDR2 YYREEE (reference sequence). This chain's CDR3 is CASSPGFMNTEAFF. The CDR3 DNA reads as TGTGCCAGCAGCCCGGGATTCATGAACACTGAAGCTTTCTTT.

The rearrangement links TRBV4-1 to TRBJ2-5; D is uncertain. The CDR3 is 16 amino acids. The germline CDR1 and CDR2 sequences are MGHRA and YSYEKL. Trimming shortened V by 4 bases and J by 3 bases, and 18 bases separated the two germline ends. CDR3 residues: CASSRTQYSEEETQYF. The CDR3 DNA reads TGCGCCAGCAGCCGAACGCAGTATTCGGAAGAAGAGACCCAGTACTTC.

This chain links TRBV2 with TRBJ1-2; D may be TRBD1 (6 bases). CDR3 length equals 14 residues. Germline lookup yields CDR1 SNHLY and CDR2 FYNNEI. Deletions cut 6 bases from V and 8 bases from J, with 19 bases between. The CDR3 loop reads CASRAGVPMFGYTF. CDR3 nucleotides: TGTGCCAGCAGGGCAGGGGTTCCTATGTTCGGCTACACCTTC.

The CDR3 bases are TGTGCCAGCAGTGGGACAGGGCCTGAAGCTTTCTTT. Translated, it gives CASSGTGPEAFF. The chain uses TRBV2 and TRBJ1-1, with 8 positions matching TRBD1. In germline, CDR1 is SNHLY, CDR2 FYNNEI. V was clipped by 4 bases and J by 6 bases; unmatched bases: 1. This CDR3 has 12 amino acids.

This chain joins TRBV28 and TRBJ1-2; D perhaps matches TRBD1 (6 bases). V lost 9 bases and J lost 2, with 13 bases in between. The germline CDR1 and CDR2 sequences are MDHEN and SYDVKM. This CDR3 is 13 amino acids long. The chain's CDR3 is CASGDGQNYGYTF. The DNA for the CDR3 is TGTGCCAGTGGGGACGGACAGAACTATGGCTACACCTTC.

This chain joins TRBV28 and TRBJ1-2; TRBD1 agrees at 7 bases. Germline V CDR1 and CDR2: MDHEN, SYDVKM. Germline trimming cut 8 bases from V and 6 bases from J; bases unmatched to any gene: 12. The CDR3 has 14 amino acids. In DNA, the CDR3 is TGTGCCAGCCTAAAGGGGGCCCGCGAGGATGGCTACACCTTC. Translation: CASLKGAREDGYTF.

The chain uses TRBV7-9 and TRBJ2-1, with 9 bases fitting TRBD2. J lost 5 bases, V lost 1 base, and 6 bases had no gene match. The length of the CDR3 is 16 residues. Germline CDR1 and CDR2: SEHNR and FQNEAQ (reference sequence). CDR3 amino acids: CASSLVGLAKNNEQFF. The CDR3 coding sequence is TGTGCCAGCAGCTTAGTGGGACTAGCAAAGAACAATGAGCAGTTCTTC. Complete variable domain (other parts from reference TRBV7-9 and TRBJ2-1): DTGVSQNPRHKITKRGQNVTFRCDPISEHNRLYWYRQTLGQGPEFLTYFQNEAQLEKSRLLSDRFSAERPKGSFSTLEIQRTEQGDSAMYLCASSLVGLAKNNEQFFGPGTRLTVL.

The rearrangement links TRBV2 to TRBJ1-2; 8 positions agree with TRBD1. V trimming: 5 bases; J trimming: 8 bases; junction bases outside the gene matches: 7. The CDR3 is 13 amino acids. CDR1 is SNHLY, CDR2 FYNNEI, per germline. CDR3 DNA sequence: TGTGCCAGCAGTTGGGACAGGACTTTAGGCTACACCTTC. The encoded protein is CASSWDRTLGYTF.

The rearrangement joins TRBV5-1 to TRBJ1-3; D is uncertain. The germline CDR1 and CDR2 sequences are SGHRS and YFSETQ. Trimming cost V 2 bases and J 2 bases, with 11 bases left between them. There are 15 residues in the CDR3. The chain's CDR3 is CASSLRGGTGNTIYF. Written as DNA, the CDR3 is TGCGCCAGCAGCTTACGGGGTGGGACTGGAAACACCATATATTTT.

The V and J genes are TRBV28 and TRBJ1-1, with D maybe TRBD1 (5 bases). Trimming stripped 6 bases from V and 4 bases from J, with 18 bases between. Germline CDR1 is MDHEN and CDR2 is SYDVKM. CDR3 size: 15 residues. The CDR3 nucleotides read TGTGCCAGCAGACTAGGGGCAGCTGGTCGCACTGAAGCTTTCTTT. Amino acid sequence: CASRLGAAGRTEAFF. Together with reference TRBV28 and TRBJ1-1, the CDR3 gives the full variable domain: DVKVTQSSRYLVKRTGEKVFLECVQDMDHENMFWYRQDPGLGLRLIYFSYDVKMKEKGDIPEGYSVSREKKERFSLILESASTNQTSMYLCASRLGAAGRTEAFFGQGTRLTVV.

This clone was seen more than once but under ten times. Here the CDR3 DNA reads TGTGCCAGCAGCCCGGGACAGTATGGCTACACCTTC. Translated, it gives CASSPGQYGYTF. J is TRBJ1-2 and V is TRBV5-6, with TRBD1 matching 7 bases. Germline CDR1 SGHDT, CDR2 YYEEEE. The CDR3 runs to 12 residues. With 4 bases clipped from V and 5 bases from J, the junction kept 2 bases outside the gene matches.

The chain employs TRBV5-8 and TRBJ2-5; D is uncertain. The V end lost 0 bases, the J end lost 5 bases, and 14 bases lay between the germline ends. This CDR3 is 15 amino acids long. Germline assignment: CDR1 SGHTS and CDR2 YDEGEE. This chain's CDR3 is CASSLAFASKETQYF. The DNA for the CDR3 is TGTGCCAGCAGCTTGGCATTCGCTAGTAAGGAGACCCAGTACTTC.

This sequence joins TRBV19 and TRBJ1-6; 8 bases agree with TRBD1. V lost 4 bases and J lost 0; bases outside the gene matches: 8. Germline loops: CDR1 LNHDA, CDR2 SQIVND (reference sequence). The CDR3 is 18 amino acids. As DNA, the CDR3 is TGTGCCAGTAGTAATCGACAGGGGACCATCTCCTATAATTCACCCCTCCACTTT. This codes for CASSNRQGTISYNSPLHF.

In its sample, this clone was seen once. V and J are TRBV7-2 and TRBJ2-3, with D perhaps given as TRBD1 or TRBD2 (5 bases each). Trimming stripped 4 bases from V and 5 bases from J, with 19 bases between. CDR1 is SGHTA and CDR2 is FQGNSA in the germline V gene. The CDR3 length is 16 residues. This CDR3 reads CASSSQGRGAVDTQYF. CDR3 DNA: TGTGCCAGCAGCTCCCAGGGACGAGGGGCGGTAGATACGCAGTATTTT.

The rearrangement links TRBV5-1 to TRBJ2-2; no clear D gene. With 0 bases removed from V and 2 bases from J, the gap between germline ends came to 11 bases. Germline V gene lookup returns CDR1 SGHRS and CDR2 YFSETQ. The CDR3 spans 16 residues. The CDR3 spells CASSLVPAGNTGELFF. The DNA of the CDR3 is TGCGCCAGCAGCTTGGTCCCGGCAGGTAACACCGGGGAGCTGTTTTTT.

This clone was recorded once. The chain joins TRBV5-4 to TRBJ1-2; 8 positions agree with TRBD1. The length of the CDR3 is 16 residues. Per the germline V gene, CDR1 is SGHNT and CDR2 is YYREEE (reference sequence). V lost 0 bases, J lost 5 bases, and 9 bases stayed unmatched. The CDR3 sequence: CASSLGGTGLAYGYTF. CDR3 DNA sequence: TGTGCCAGCAGCTTGGGGGGGACAGGTCTGGCTTATGGCTACACCTTC.

This clone was counted once. The rearrangement links TRBV19 to TRBJ2-5; D gene unclear. Trimming shortened V by 1 base and J by 2 bases, and 14 bases separated the two germline ends. Germline V gene lookup returns CDR1 LNHDA and CDR2 SQIVND (reference sequence). This CDR3 has 16 residues. CDR3 region: CASSIGGLGRQETQYF. CDR3 nucleotide sequence: TGTGCCAGTAGTATAGGGGGTCTGGGCAGACAAGAGACCCAGTACTTC.

This rearrangement joins TRBV30 to TRBJ1-5, with D maybe TRBD1 (5 bases). V was clipped by 0 bases and J by 2 bases, with 8 bases between them. The V gene's germline CDR1 is GTSNPN and CDR2 SVGIG (reference sequence). The CDR3 is 14 amino acids. The CDR3 nucleotides read TGTGCCTGGAGTGTAGGCAGGGGCAATCAGCCCCAGCATTTT. This sequence encodes CAWSVGRGNQPQHF.

The chain has TRBV2 and TRBJ2-3; D gene uncertain. V was cut by 0 bases and J by 2 bases, with 9 bases left in between. This CDR3 contains 15 residues. CDR1 and CDR2 from the germline V gene are SNHLY and FYNNEI. Written as DNA, the CDR3 is TGTGCCAGCAGTGAAGCCACGGTATACACAGATACGCAGTATTTT. Protein sequence: CASSEATVYTDTQYF.

This chain joins TRBV2 and TRBJ2-1; D tentatively reads TRBD1 or TRBD2 (6 bases each). V was trimmed by 11 bases and J by 0 bases, leaving 17 bases between them. The CDR3 length is 15 residues. The germline CDR1 and CDR2 sequences are SNHLY and FYNNEI. As DNA, the CDR3 is TGTGCCGTCAGGAAGGGGGGCAGCTCCTACAATGAGCAGTTCTTC. Translated: CAVRKGGSSYNEQFF.

The rearrangement links TRBV19 to TRBJ1-1; TRBD1 might be the D (5 bases). Germline assignment: CDR1 LNHDA and CDR2 SQIVND (reference sequence). Trimming removed 10 bases from V and 0 bases from J, with 12 bases in between. The CDR3 runs 13 residues. The CDR3 protein is CAIPRGLNTEAFF. CDR3 coding DNA: TGTGCCATTCCACGGGGCTTGAACACTGAAGCTTTCTTT. Filled out from reference TRBV19 and TRBJ1-1, the complete variable domain reads DGGITQSPKYLFRKEGQNVTLSCEQNLNHDAMYWYRQDPGQGLRLIYYSQIVNDFQKGDIAEGYSVSREKKESFPLTVTSAQKNPTAFYLCAIPRGLNTEAFFGQGTRLTVV.

V and J are TRBV7-2 and TRBJ1-5; the D gene is possibly TRBD1 (5 bases). The V end lost 1 base, the J end lost 0 bases, and 10 bases lay between the germline ends. The CDR3 is 16 residues long. Germline-derived CDR1 and CDR2 are SGHTA and FQGNSA. Here the CDR3 DNA reads TGTGCCAGCAGCTTAGGGGGGTGGGTTAGCAATCAGCCCCAGCATTTT. Its translation: CASSLGGWVSNQPQHF. The full variable domain, completed using reference TRBV7-2 and TRBJ1-5, is GAGVSQSPSNKVTEKGKDVELRCDPISGHTALYWYRQSLGQGLEFLIYFQGNSAPDKSGLPSDRFSAERTGGSVSTLTIQRTQQEDSAVYLCASSLGGWVSNQPQHFGDGTRLSIL.

The V call is TRBV7-2, the J call TRBJ2-2; D is ambiguous. CDR3 length equals 13 residues. Germline CDR1 and CDR2: SGHTA and FQGNSA. V lost 0 bases to trimming and J lost 5 bases, with 4 bases between them. The CDR3 reads CASSLAMTGELFF. The DNA for the CDR3 is TGTGCCAGCAGCTTAGCAATGACCGGGGAGCTGTTTTTT.

V is TRBV6-1 and J is TRBJ1-2, with D perhaps TRBD1 (5 bases). V shed 3 bases and J shed 8 bases, with 16 bases lying between them. CDR3 length equals 14 residues. Germline assignment: CDR1 MNHNS and CDR2 SASEGT. The CDR3 sequence is CASSERGQGEGYTF. CDR3 in DNA: TGTGCCAGCAGTGAGAGGGGCCAGGGTGAGGGCTACACCTTC.

In this sample, this clone turned up once. This sequence joins TRBV5-4 and TRBJ2-2, with TRBD2 matching over 7 bases. CDR1 SGHNT and CDR2 YYREEE come from the germline V gene (reference sequence). The CDR3 runs to 15 residues. J was trimmed by 0 bases and V by 5 bases; bases with no gene match: 4. The chain's CDR3 is CASSLSGSNTGELFF. The CDR3 nucleotides read TGTGCCAGCAGTCTTAGCGGGTCGAACACCGGGGAGCTGTTTTTT. Looking up the rest from reference TRBV5-4 and TRBJ2-2 gives the full variable domain: ETGVTQSPTHLIKTRGQQVTLRCSSQSGHNTVSWYQQALGQGPQFIFQYYREEENGRGNFPPRFSGLQFPNYSSELNVNALELDDSALYLCASSLSGSNTGELFFGEGSRLTVL.

This chain joins TRBV27 and TRBJ2-1, with TRBD2 as a possible D gene (6 bases). The length of the CDR3 is 15 residues. V was trimmed by 6 bases and J by 0 bases, leaving 12 bases between them. Per the germline V gene, CDR1 is MNHEY and CDR2 is SMNVEV (reference sequence). CDR3 loop: CASRGGTGSYNEQFF. Here the CDR3 DNA reads TGTGCCAGCAGGGGCGGGACGGGCTCCTACAATGAGCAGTTCTTC.

Note on this clone: Other DNA sequences from this sample encode an identical CDR3 as well. This chain links TRBV19 with TRBJ1-5, with D possibly matching TRBD1 (5 bases). This CDR3 comprises 14 residues. Germline CDR1 is LNHDA and CDR2 is SQIVND (reference sequence). Trimming took 3 bases from V and 3 from J, leaving 9 bases between them. The CDR3 sequence: CASSISGFNQPQHF. The CDR3 DNA reads TGTGCCAGTAGTATTTCAGGGTTCAATCAGCCCCAGCATTTT. Based on the CDR3 plus reference TRBV19 and TRBJ1-5, the full variable domain is DGGITQSPKYLFRKEGQNVTLSCEQNLNHDAMYWYRQDPGQGLRLIYYSQIVNDFQKGDIAEGYSVSREKKESFPLTVTSAQKNPTAFYLCASSISGFNQPQHFGDGTRLSIL.